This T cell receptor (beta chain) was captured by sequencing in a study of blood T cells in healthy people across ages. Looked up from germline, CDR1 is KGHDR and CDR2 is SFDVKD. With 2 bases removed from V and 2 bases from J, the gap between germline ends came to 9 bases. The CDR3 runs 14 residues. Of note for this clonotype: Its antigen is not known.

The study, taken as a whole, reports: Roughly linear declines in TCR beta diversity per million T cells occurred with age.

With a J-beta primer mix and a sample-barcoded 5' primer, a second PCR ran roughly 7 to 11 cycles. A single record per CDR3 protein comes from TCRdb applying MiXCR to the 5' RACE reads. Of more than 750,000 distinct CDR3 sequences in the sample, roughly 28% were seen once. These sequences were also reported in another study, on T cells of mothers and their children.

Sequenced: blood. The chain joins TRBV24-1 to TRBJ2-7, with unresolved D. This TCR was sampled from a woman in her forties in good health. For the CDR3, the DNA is TGTGCCACCAGTGATTCCGGAGTAACCTACGAGCAGTACTTC. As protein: CATSDSGVTYEQYF.